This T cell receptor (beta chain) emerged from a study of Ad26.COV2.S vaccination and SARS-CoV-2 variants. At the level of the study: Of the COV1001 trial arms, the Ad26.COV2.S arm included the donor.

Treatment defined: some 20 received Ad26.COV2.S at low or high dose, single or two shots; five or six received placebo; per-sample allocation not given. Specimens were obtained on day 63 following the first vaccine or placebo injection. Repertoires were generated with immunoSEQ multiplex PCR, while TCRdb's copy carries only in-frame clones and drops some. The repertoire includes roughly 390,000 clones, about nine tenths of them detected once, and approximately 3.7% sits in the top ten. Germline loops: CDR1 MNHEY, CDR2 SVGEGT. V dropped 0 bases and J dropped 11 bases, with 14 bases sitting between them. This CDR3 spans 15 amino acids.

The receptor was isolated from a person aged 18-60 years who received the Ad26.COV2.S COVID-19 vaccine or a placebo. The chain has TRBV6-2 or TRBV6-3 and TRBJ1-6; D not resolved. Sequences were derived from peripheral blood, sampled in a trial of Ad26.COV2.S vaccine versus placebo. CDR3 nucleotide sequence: TGTGCCAGCAGTTACTCGAAGTCTTGGGGAACACCCCTCCACTTT. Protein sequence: CASSYSKSWGTPLHF.